Detailed here is one T cell receptor (beta chain). What it recognizes is unknown. The table came from immunoSEQ multiplex PCR; TCRdb's copy has only in-frame clones and leaves some out. This sample has 60,000 or so clones, with about nine tenths found just once. Trimming took 3 bases from V and 4 from J, leaving 15 bases between them. The germline CDR1 and CDR2 sequences are LGHNA and YSLEER. This CDR3 is 15 amino acids long. This record belongs to a study of lymphopenia after photon versus proton radiotherapy. Study observations and caveats: Post-nadir diversity loss with photons came from oligoclonal expansion, particularly CD8+ Temra cells.

The chain employs TRBV4-3 and TRBJ1-2, with D unclear. The source of this sequence is a man older than 75 with esophageal cancer. The starting material was peripheral blood, obtained from a patient treated with proton-based radiotherapy. This chain's CDR3 is CASSHAAGGFYGYTF. The CDR3 nucleotides read TGCGCCAGCAGCCATGCCGCTGGTGGGTTCTATGGCTACACCTTC.